This T cell receptor (beta chain) was sequenced for a study of blood T cell repertoires in COVID-19. Study overall: Material from acute and convalescent COVID-19 was sourced from the United States, Italy and Spain. In each case, the material was cDNA or gDNA derived from T cells, B-cell-depleted T cells, or PBMCs.

Enrollees, about 18 to 95 years old, lived in 20 to 25 US areas. Each participant's cohort was designated according to participant-reported clinical history. The method was immunoSEQ multiplex PCR; TCRdb's version includes in-frame clones alone and lacks a portion of them. The table has around 330,000 clones, about 85% seen once. Material: PBMCs or T cells enriched from blood (not recorded which). This receptor was identified in a woman in her 30s who had been exposed to COVID-19.

The CDR3, as DNA: TGTGCCACCAGCCCGCGACTACCCAACACTGAAGCTTTCTTT. The encoded protein is CATSPRLPNTEAFF. The rearrangement uses TRBV15 and TRBJ1-1; D gene unclear. This CDR3 is built from 14 residues. Germline V gene lookup returns CDR1 LNHNV and CDR2 YYDKDF (reference sequence). V lost 5 bases and J 2 bases, leaving 12 bases between the germline ends. The variable domain in full, completed from reference TRBV15 and TRBJ1-1, reads DAMVIQNPRYQVTQFGKPVTLSCSQTLNHNVMYWYQQKSSQAPKLLFHYYDKDFNNEADTPDNFQSRRPNTSFCFLDIRSPGLGDTAMYLCATSPRLPNTEAFFGQGTRLTVV.